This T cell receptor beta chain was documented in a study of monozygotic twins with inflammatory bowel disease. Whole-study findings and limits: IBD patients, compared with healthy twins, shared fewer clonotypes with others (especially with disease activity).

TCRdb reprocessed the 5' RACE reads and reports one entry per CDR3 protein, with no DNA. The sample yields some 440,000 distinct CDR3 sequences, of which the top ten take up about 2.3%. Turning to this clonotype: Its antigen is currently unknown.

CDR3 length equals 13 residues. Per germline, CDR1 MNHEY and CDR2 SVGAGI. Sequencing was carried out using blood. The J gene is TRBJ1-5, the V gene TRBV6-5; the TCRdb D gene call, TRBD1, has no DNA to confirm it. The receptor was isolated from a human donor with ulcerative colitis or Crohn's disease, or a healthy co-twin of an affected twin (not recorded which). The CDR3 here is CASRDRVNQPQHF.